This T cell receptor beta chain was recovered during a study of cytomegalovirus exposure and HLA in healthy donors. Vbeta (60) and Jbeta (13) primers were used in the PCR. The method was immunoSEQ multiplex PCR; TCRdb's version includes in-frame clones alone and lacks a portion of them. Of 150,000 to 200,000 clones listed, around 78% are singletons. This clonotype originated in a man aged 40-49 years in good health and CMV-seronegative. Sequencing input: PBMCs.

The CDR3 reads CASSLHDRPNTEAFF. CDR3 bases: TGTGCCAGCAGTTTACACGACAGGCCGAACACTGAAGCTTTCTTT. The V gene is TRBV27, the J gene TRBJ1-1; weak D call: TRBD1 (6 bases). Per the germline V gene, CDR1 is MNHEY and CDR2 is SMNVEV (reference sequence). The V end lost 2 bases, the J end lost 1 base, and 11 bases lay between the germline ends. The CDR3 is 15 residues long.